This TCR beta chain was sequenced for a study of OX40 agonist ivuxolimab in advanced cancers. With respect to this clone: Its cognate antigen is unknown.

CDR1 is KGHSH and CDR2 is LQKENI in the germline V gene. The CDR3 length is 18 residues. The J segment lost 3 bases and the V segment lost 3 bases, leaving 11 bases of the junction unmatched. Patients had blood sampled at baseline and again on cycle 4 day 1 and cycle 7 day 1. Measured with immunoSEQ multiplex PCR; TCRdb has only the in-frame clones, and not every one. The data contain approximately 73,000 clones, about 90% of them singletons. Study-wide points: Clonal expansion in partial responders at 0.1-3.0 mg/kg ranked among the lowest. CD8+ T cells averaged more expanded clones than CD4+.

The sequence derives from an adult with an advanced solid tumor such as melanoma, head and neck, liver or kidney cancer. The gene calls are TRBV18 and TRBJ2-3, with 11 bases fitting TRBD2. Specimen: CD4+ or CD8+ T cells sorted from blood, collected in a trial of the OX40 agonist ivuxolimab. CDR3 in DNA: TGTGCCAGCTCACCTCCACCCCCTCTAGCGGGGGGAACAGATACGCAGTATTTT. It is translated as CASSPPPPLAGGTDTQYF.